Listed below are T cell receptor beta chains from one sample, sequenced in a study of graft-versus-host responses after intestinal transplantation. TCRdb keeps only in-frame clones here, not all; method: immunoSEQ multiplex PCR. The data hold about 92,000 clones, with around four fifths observed a single time. These receptors' antigens are unknown. Sequencing was performed on unstimulated CD8+ T cells sorted from spleen or lymph node cells, taken before intestinal transplant. The source of these receptors is a human donor who received an intestinal transplant. Each CDR3 is given with its conserved first and last residue. Each record gives: J gene, D gene, clone size, CDR3 length, V gene, CDR3 DNA, CDR3 protein. A D gene is named only where the DNA matches it firmly. Only part of the rows carry a size: once, few, many, or a class if the clone is expanded.

TRBJ2-1,NA,NA,13,TRBV7-9,TGTGCCAGCAGCGAAACGACTCTTAATGAGCAGTTCTTC,CASSETTLNEQFF
TRBJ2-7,TRBD2,NA,18,TRBV28,TGTGCCAGCAGTTTATTCAGCGCGGGAGGTCTTTTATCGGACGAGCAGTACTTC,CASSLFSAGGLLSDEQYF
TRBJ2-1,TRBD2,NA,21,TRBV4-1,TGCGCCAGCAGCCAAGGCCTCGCGACTAGCGGGAGGGGGAGCTCCTACAATGAGCAGTTCTTC,CASSQGLATSGRGSSYNEQFF
TRBJ2-5,TRBD2,NA,19,TRBV14,TGTGCCAGCAGCCCGACCACCTTTAACCGAGTAGCGGGGAGAGAGACCCAGTACTTC,CASSPTTFNRVAGRETQYF
TRBJ2-7,NA,NA,15,TRBV5-4,TGTGCCAGCAGCTTGGACGGGTCCCAACCTTACGAGCAGTACTTC,CASSLDGSQPYEQYF
TRBJ1-2,NA,NA,12,TRBV2,TGTGCCAGCAGTGAAAGAGAAGACGGCTACACCTTC,CASSEREDGYTF
TRBJ1-1,NA,NA,16,TRBV6-5,TGTGCCAGCAGTTACGCGATCGACAGGATGAACACTGAAGCTTTCTTT,CASSYAIDRMNTEAFF
TRBJ2-1,TRBD2,NA,15,TRBV9,TGTGCCAGCAATCCTAGCGGGGCCAGCTACAATGAGCAGTTCTTC,CASNPSGASYNEQFF
TRBJ1-2,NA,NA,13,TRBV6-1,TGTGCCAGCAGCCCCGACGGAAACTATGGCTACACCTTC,CASSPDGNYGYTF
TRBJ1-4,NA,NA,16,TRBV13,TGTGCCAGCAGCTTGGGGCCCCTTCGAACTAATGAAAAACTGTTTTTT,CASSLGPLRTNEKLFF
TRBJ1-3,TRBD1,NA,14,TRBV4-1,TGCGCCAGCAGCCAAGTGGGACAGGGAGACACCATATATTTT,CASSQVGQGDTIYF
TRBJ2-5,TRBD1,NA,15,TRBV30,TGTGCCTGGAGTACGGGACAGGGGTACCAAGAGACCCAGTACTTC,CAWSTGQGYQETQYF
TRBJ2-7,NA,NA,15,TRBV28,TGTGCCAGCAGTCAAACAGGGCTCACACTCTACGAGCAGTACTTC,CASSQTGLTLYEQYF
TRBJ2-1,TRBD2,NA,15,TRBV28,TGTGCCAGCAGCGGACCCAGCGGGGTTAGGGTTGAGCAGTTCTTC,CASSGPSGVRVEQFF
TRBJ2-3,TRBD2,NA,17,TRBV2,TGTGCCAGCGACGATACCGGGACTAGCGGGGGCACAGATACGCAGTATTTT,CASDDTGTSGGTDTQYF
TRBJ2-2,TRBD1,NA,13,TRBV14,TGTGCCACTGGGACAGGGGACACCGGGGAGCTGTTTTTT,CATGTGDTGELFF
TRBJ2-3,TRBD2,NA,15,TRBV7-3,TGTGCCAGCAGCTTAGGGACTAGCGGCCTGGATACGCAGTATTTT,CASSLGTSGLDTQYF
TRBJ2-7,NA,NA,14,TRBV19,TGTGCCAGTAGTTTCGGACGCGGTACGTTGGAGCAGTACTTC,CASSFGRGTLEQYF
TRBJ2-5,TRBD1,NA,18,TRBV10-1,TGCGCCAGCAGGAGTCTTAGCCCCCGGACAGGGGGCGGGGAGACCCAGTACTTC,CASRSLSPRTGGGETQYF
TRBJ2-2,NA,once,15,TRBV5-4,TGTGCCAGCAGCTTTGACCCAACCGGCACCGGGGAGCTGTTTTTT,CASSFDPTGTGELFF